The next 8 T cell receptor beta chains were all read from a single sample in a study of CD8 T cells in ankylosing spondylitis (dated by TCRdb to between 2016 and 2019). Libraries were constructed by 5' RACE. The sample was run on an Illumina HiSeq 2500. TCRdb reprocessed the public reads (quality trimming at Q25 with fastp, clone calling with MiXCR) and kept in-frame beta chains. Each entry merges the rows of one CDR3 protein and shows their most common DNA and genes. The sample profile shows about 400,000 distinct CDR3 sequences; roughly 22% of them were found once. The biggest ten clones account for 10% to 15% of the sample. Specimen: blood, either unsorted or a sorted T cell fraction (not recorded which). The origin of the receptors is a male donor with ankylosing spondylitis or in good health (not recorded which).

This chain uses TRBV29-1 with TRBJ1-2, with D perhaps TRBD1 (5 bases). Germline V gene lookup returns CDR1 SQVTM and CDR2 ANQGSEA. CDR3 length: 12 amino acids. Deletions cut 3 bases from V and 0 bases from J, with 5 bases between. This chain's CDR3 is CSVETANYGYTF. CDR3 DNA: TGCAGCGTTGAGACAGCTAACTATGGCTACACCTTC.

The chain combines TRBV12-3 or TRBV12-4 with TRBJ2-4, with 7 bases lining up with TRBD1. Unmatched junction bases numbered 7, after V lost 5 bases and J lost 6 bases. CDR3 length equals 14 residues. The CDR3, as DNA: TGTGCCAGCAGTCCAAACAGGGGCGGAAACATTCAGTACTTC. Its protein is CASSPNRGGNIQYF.

The genes are TRBV4-1 and TRBJ2-7; D ambiguous. Trimming left V 5 bases short and J 3 bases short, with 11 bases between. This CDR3 is 13 amino acids long. Germline CDR1 is MGHRA and CDR2 is YSYEKL. For the CDR3, the DNA is TGCGCCAGCAGCTTCTTCGTCGACTACGAGCAGTACTTC. As protein: CASSFFVDYEQYF.

The rearrangement uses TRBV20-1 and TRBJ1-6, with TRBD1 matching 8 bases. CDR3 length: 15 amino acids. Per germline, CDR1 DFQATT and CDR2 SNEGSKA (reference sequence). Trimming at V came to 1 base and at J to 4 bases, leaving 3 bases not matched to a gene. Written as DNA, the CDR3 is TGCAGTGCTAGAGGGACAGGGAGATATAATTCACCCCTCCACTTT. The encoded protein is CSARGTGRYNSPLHF.

This clonotype was counted a few times. V and J are TRBV24-1 and TRBJ2-1; 11 positions agree with TRBD1. The CDR3 contains 16 residues. Germline CDR1 reads KGHDR; CDR2 reads SFDVKD. With 0 bases clipped from V and 7 bases from J, the junction kept 4 bases outside the gene matches. CDR3 region: CATSDLRTGGSNEQFF. In DNA form, the CDR3 reads TGTGCCACCAGTGATTTGAGGACAGGGGGCTCGAATGAGCAGTTCTTC.

The chain recombines TRBV2 with TRBJ2-4; D may be TRBD2 (5 bases). V lost 4 bases, J lost 0 bases, and 19 bases lay in between. CDR1 SNHLY and CDR2 FYNNEI come from the germline V gene. This CDR3 has 18 amino acids. CDR3 residues: CASSASGSLLAAKNIQYF. The CDR3 nucleotides are TGTGCCAGCAGTGCCTCGGGGAGCCTGCTAGCAGCCAAAAACATTCAGTACTTC.

The chain uses TRBV29-1 and TRBJ2-7; 11 bases match TRBD1. The CDR3 length is 17 residues. Germline V gene data show CDR1 as SQVTM and CDR2 as ANQGSEA. V lost 0 bases to trimming and J lost 2 bases; unmatched junction nucleotides: 9. The CDR3 region has the DNA TGCAGCGTTGAAGATTGGACAGGGGGCTCGGGAACCTACGAGCAGTACTTC. It yields the protein CSVEDWTGGSGTYEQYF.

This chain connects TRBV25-1 to TRBJ2-5; the D is unclear. V dropped 9 bases and J dropped 7 bases, with 15 bases sitting between them. Germline lookup yields CDR1 MGHDK and CDR2 SYGVNS. This CDR3 contains 12 residues. Here the CDR3 reads CASSGRASTQYF. CDR3 nucleotides: TGTGCCAGTTCCGGGCGCGCCTCGACCCAGTACTTC.